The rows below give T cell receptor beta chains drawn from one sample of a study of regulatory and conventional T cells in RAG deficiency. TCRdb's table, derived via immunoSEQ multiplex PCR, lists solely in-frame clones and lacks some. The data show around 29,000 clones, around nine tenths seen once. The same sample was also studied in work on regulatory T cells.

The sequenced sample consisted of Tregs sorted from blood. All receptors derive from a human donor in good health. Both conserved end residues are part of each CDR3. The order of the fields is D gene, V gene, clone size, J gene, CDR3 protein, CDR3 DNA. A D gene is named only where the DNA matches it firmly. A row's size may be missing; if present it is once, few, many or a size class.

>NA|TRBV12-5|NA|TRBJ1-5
CASGLVRNQPQHF
TGTGCTAGTGGTTTGGTACGGAATCAGCCCCAGCATTTT
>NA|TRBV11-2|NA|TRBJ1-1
CASSFDTEAFF
TGTGCCAGCAGCTTTGACACTGAAGCTTTCTTT
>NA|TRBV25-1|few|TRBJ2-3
CASSERSTDTQYF
TGTGCCAGCAGTGAAAGGAGCACAGATACGCAGTATTTT
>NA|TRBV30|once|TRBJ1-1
CAWRPTRNTEAFF
TGTGCCTGGAGACCGACAAGGAACACTGAAGCTTTCTTT
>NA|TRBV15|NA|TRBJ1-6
CATSRDTHRDSPLHF
TGTGCCACCAGCAGAGATACGCACAGGGATTCACCCCTCCACTTT
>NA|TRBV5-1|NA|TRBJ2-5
CASSLGPGETQYF
TGCGCCAGCAGCCTTGGCCCGGGGGAGACCCAGTACTTC
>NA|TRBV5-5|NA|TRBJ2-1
CASSLSGRAPTYNEQFF
TGTGCCAGCAGCTTGAGTGGTCGGGCCCCCACCTACAATGAGCAGTTCTTC
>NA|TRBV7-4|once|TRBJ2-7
CASSETGVYEQYF
TGTGCCAGCAGCGAAACAGGTGTATACGAGCAGTACTTC
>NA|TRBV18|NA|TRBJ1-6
CASSPGQYNSPLHF
TGTGCCAGCTCACCTGGACAGTATAATTCACCCCTCCACTTT
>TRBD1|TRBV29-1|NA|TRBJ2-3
CSVESRDRGTDTQYF
TGCAGCGTTGAGAGTCGGGACAGGGGCACAGATACGCAGTATTTT
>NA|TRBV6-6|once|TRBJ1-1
CASSYSSRRGNTEAFF
TGTGCCAGCAGTTACTCGTCCCGGCGGGGGAACACTGAAGCTTTCTTT
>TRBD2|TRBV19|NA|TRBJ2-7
CASEPLAGGGEQYF
TGTGCCAGTGAACCCCTAGCGGGGGGCGGTGAGCAGTACTTC
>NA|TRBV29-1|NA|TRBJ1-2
CSVEETRLRGYTF
TGCAGCGTTGAAGAGACGAGGCTGCGTGGCTACACCTTC
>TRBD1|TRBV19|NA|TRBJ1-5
CASSAYRDRSGAYQPQHF
TGTGCCAGTAGTGCCTACCGGGACAGGAGTGGGGCATATCAGCCCCAGCATTTT
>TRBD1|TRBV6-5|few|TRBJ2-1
CASSVGQGSYNEQFF
TGTGCCAGCAGTGTGGGACAGGGAAGCTACAATGAGCAGTTCTTC
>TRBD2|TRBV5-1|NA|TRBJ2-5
CASSLYGSGVNQETQYF
TGCGCCAGCAGCTTGTATGGGAGCGGGGTGAACCAAGAGACCCAGTACTTC
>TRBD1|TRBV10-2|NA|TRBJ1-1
CASSERGQGGTEAFF
TGCGCCAGCAGTGAACGAGGACAGGGGGGCACTGAAGCTTTCTTT
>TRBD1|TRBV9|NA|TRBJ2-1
CASSVEVTGSYNEQFF
TGTGCCAGCAGCGTAGAAGTGACAGGGTCCTACAATGAGCAGTTCTTC
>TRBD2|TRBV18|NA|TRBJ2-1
CASSPLAGGLNEQFF
TGTGCCAGCTCACCACTAGCGGGGGGGCTAAATGAGCAGTTCTTC
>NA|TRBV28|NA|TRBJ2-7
CASEGRAIEQYF
TGTGCCAGCGAGGGCAGGGCCATCGAGCAGTACTTC
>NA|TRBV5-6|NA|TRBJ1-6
CASSLGQKNSPLHF
TGTGCCAGCAGCTTGGGGCAGAAGAATTCACCCCTCCACTTT
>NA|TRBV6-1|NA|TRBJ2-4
CASRSSARDIQYF
TGTGCCAGCAGATCCTCAGCCCGGGACATTCAGTACTTC
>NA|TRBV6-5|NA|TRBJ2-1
CASYSVYNEQFF
TGTGCCAGCTACAGCGTCTACAATGAGCAGTTCTTC
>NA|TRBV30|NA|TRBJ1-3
CAWSQAGNTIYF
TGTGCCTGGTCCCAGGCAGGAAACACCATATATTTT
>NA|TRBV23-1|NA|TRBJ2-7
CASSQAVESYEQYF
TGCGCCAGCAGTCAGGCCGTCGAATCCTACGAGCAGTACTTC
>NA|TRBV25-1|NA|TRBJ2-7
CASTLFRDFHGKYF
TGTGCCAGCACTCTTTTCCGGGACTTCCACGGGAAGTACTTC
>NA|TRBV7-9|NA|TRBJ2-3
CASSFDGKGTQYF
TGTGCCAGCAGCTTTGACGGGAAAGGTACGCAGTATTTT
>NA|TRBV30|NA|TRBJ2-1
CAWSVLNEQFF
TGTGCCTGGAGTGTACTTAATGAGCAGTTCTTC
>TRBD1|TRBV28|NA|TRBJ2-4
CASSALGQATGKNIQYF
TGTGCCAGCAGTGCCTTGGGACAGGCGACGGGCAAAAACATTCAGTACTTC
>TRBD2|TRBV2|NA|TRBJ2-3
CASSSGLGLAGGYTDTQYF
TGTGCCAGCAGCTCGGGATTGGGACTAGCGGGGGGTTACACAGATACGCAGTATTTT
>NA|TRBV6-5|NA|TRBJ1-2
CASSPQLLPPLTF
TGTGCCAGCAGTCCCCAACTTCTCCCGCCGCTAACCTTC
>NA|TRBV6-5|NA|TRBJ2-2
CASSSGSAGELFF
TGTGCCAGCAGTTCGGGGTCGGCCGGGGAGCTGTTTTTT
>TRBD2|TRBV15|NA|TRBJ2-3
CATSRERGVVDTQYF
TGTGCCACCAGCAGAGAGCGGGGGGTCGTAGATACGCAGTATTTT
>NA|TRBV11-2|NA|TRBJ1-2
CASSFFPTANYGYTF
TGTGCCAGCAGCTTTTTTCCGACAGCAAACTATGGCTACACCTTC
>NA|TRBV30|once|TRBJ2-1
CAWIARGQFNEQFF
TGTGCCTGGATTGCCCGAGGACAATTTAATGAGCAGTTCTTC
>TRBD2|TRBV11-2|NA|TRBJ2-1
CASSLGFWTSGDEQFF
TGTGCCAGCAGCTTAGGGTTCTGGACTAGCGGGGACGAGCAGTTCTTC
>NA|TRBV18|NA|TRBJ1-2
CASSLTTDYGYTF
TGTGCCAGCTCACTAACGACTGACTATGGCTACACCTTC
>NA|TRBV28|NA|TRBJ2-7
CASSLYYEQYF
TGTGCCAGCAGTTTATACTACGAGCAGTACTTC
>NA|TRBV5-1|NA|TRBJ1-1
CASSLGQETFIRAAFF
TGCGCCAGCAGCTTGGGACAGGAGACCTTCATACGGGCAGCTTTCTTT
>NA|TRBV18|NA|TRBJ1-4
CASSPRLGKDEKLFF
TGTGCCAGCTCACCGCGCTTGGGGAAGGATGAAAAACTGTTTTTT
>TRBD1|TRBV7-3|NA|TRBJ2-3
CASSPGGAPGGTQYF
TGTGCCAGCAGTCCAGGTGGGGCGCCAGGGGGTACGCAGTATTTT
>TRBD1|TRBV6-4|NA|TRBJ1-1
CASSDSGTGENTEAFF
TGTGCCAGCAGTGACTCCGGGACAGGGGAGAACACTGAAGCTTTCTTT
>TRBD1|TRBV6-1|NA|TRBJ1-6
CASRTTGEGNSPLHF
TGTGCCAGCAGGACGACAGGGGAAGGTAATTCACCCCTCCACTTT
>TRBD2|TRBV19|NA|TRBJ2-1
CATSYAGGLDEQFF
TGTGCCACGTCGTACGCGGGGGGGCTGGATGAGCAGTTCTTC
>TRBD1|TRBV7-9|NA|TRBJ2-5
CASSFMMTGPQETQYF
TGTGCCAGCAGCTTCATGATGACAGGGCCACAAGAGACCCAGTACTTC
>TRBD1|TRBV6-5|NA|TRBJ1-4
CASSWDRAKEKLFF
TGTGCCAGCAGTTGGGACAGGGCCAAAGAAAAACTGTTTTTT
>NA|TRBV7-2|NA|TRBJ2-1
CASSPRTVRIVYNEQFF
TGTGCCAGCAGCCCTAGGACAGTTCGAATTGTCTACAATGAGCAGTTCTTC
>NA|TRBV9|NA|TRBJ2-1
CASRLDYNEQFF
TGTGCCAGCAGGTTGGACTACAATGAGCAGTTCTTC
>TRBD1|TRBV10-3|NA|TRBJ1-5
CAISGGQYNQPQHF
TGTGCCATCAGCGGGGGACAGTACAATCAGCCCCAGCATTTT
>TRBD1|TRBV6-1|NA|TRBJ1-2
CASVRQGLVYGYTF
TGTGCCAGCGTCCGACAGGGGTTGGTCTATGGCTACACCTTC
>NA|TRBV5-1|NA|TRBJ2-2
CASSLVGGTNTGELFF
TGCGCCAGCAGCTTGGTTGGCGGAACGAACACCGGGGAGCTGTTTTTT
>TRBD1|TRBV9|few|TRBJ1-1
CASSLSTGVGTEAFF
TGTGCCAGCAGCTTATCGACAGGGGTTGGCACTGAAGCTTTCTTT
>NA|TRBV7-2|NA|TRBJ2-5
CASSLASAQETQYF
TGTGCCAGCAGCTTAGCCAGCGCACAAGAGACCCAGTACTTC